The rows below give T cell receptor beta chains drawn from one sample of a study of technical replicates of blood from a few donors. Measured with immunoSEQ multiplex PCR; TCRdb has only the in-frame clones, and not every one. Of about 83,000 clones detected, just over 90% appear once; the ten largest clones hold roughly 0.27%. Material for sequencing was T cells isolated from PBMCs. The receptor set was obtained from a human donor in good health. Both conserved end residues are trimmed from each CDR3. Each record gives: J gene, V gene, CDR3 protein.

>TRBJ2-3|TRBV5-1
ASSLEGQAGDTQY
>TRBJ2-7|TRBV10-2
ASSSPSGGASEQY
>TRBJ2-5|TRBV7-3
ASSPIAGGLETQY
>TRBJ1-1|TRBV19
ASSAVENTEAF
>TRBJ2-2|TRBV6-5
ASSYRLYTGELF
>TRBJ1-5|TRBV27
ASSLPPHSRVGFTAQH
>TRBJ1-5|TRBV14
ASSQGSGNNQPQH
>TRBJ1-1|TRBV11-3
ASSLVTGRRGF
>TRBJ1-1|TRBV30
AWSLTSGKAF
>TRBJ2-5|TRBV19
ASSGADLPYQETQY
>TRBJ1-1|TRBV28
ASRQTDYRNPGTRVPREAF
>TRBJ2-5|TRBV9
ASSSTTGLAGGGGETQY
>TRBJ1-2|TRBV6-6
ASSYSSDGYT
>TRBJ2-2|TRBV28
ASSSTGLHGELF
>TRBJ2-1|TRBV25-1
ASSVLHPGQTYNEQF
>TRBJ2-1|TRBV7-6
ASSSRTSGGNEQF
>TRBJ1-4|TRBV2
ASRRPRSGNFNEKLF
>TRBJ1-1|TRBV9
ASSVASGQGTVGPMNTEAF
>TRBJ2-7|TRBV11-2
ASSSVDWDSIYEQY
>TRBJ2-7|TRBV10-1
ASSESGLAGQYEQY
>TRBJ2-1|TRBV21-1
ASSTHREKVNNEQF
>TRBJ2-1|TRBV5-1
ASSQGLALEQF
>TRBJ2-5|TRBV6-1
ASSEGGTSQETQY
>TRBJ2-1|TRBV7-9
ASSGPKRV
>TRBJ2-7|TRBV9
ASSAEGEAYEQY
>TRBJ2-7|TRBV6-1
ASGYRGESYEQY
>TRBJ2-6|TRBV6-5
ASTSRTGGGNVLT
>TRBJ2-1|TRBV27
ASSLSTWTSVLDNEQF
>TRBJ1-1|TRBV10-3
AMSDRENTEAF
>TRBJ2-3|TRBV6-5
ASSPVHTDTQY
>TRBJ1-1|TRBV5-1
ASSEQGNTEAF
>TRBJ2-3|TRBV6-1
ASSERDSRFRLSSTDTQY
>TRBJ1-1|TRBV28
ASSSRIKGAEAF
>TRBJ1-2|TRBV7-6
ASSLVGGGDGYT
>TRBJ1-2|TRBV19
ASMAPGGHGYT
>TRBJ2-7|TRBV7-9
ASVRDTYEQY
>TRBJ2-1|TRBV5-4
ASSLYRAGGEQF
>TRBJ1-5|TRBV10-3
AISSDRDGNQPQH
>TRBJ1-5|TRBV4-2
ASSPSWGRGQPQH
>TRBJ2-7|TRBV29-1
SVDRGPYEQY
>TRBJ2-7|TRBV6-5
ASSQGQYYEQY
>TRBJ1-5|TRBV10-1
ASSAGGNQPQH
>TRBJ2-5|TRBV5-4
ASSLGGRQQETQY
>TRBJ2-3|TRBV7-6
ASSFLRTGGLGTDTQY
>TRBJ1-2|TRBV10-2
ASKNRDNYGYT
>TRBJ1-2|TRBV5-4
AESGGAGGYT
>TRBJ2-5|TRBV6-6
ASRGRVAGGGETQY
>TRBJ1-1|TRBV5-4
ASSLGENTEAF
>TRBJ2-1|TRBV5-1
ASSLAHDSPLDNEQF
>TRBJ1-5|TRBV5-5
ASSPRLRGQFNQPQH
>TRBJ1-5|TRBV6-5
ASTRGFNQPQH
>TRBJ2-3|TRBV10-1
ASSVGGEQY